This T cell receptor (beta chain) was captured in a study of OX40 agonist ivuxolimab in advanced cancers. A note on the overall study: Ivuxolimab was an agonistic, fully human IgG2 monoclonal antibody directed against OX40 (CD134), a costimulatory receptor. Intravenous ivuxolimab was administered to patients every 2 weeks at six dose levels: 0.01, 0.1, 0.3, 1.5, 3 and 10 mg/kg. Of the roughly 54 patients in dose escalation, approximately 20 had hepatocellular carcinoma, approximately 15 had melanoma, 9 had renal cell carcinoma and 9 had head and neck cancer. The dose-escalation cohort was about 86% male with a mean age of about 60 years, ranging from roughly 23 to 90. Prior anti-PD-1, anti-PD-L1 or anti-CTLA-4 therapy was permitted, and checkpoint inhibitors had been received by less than 45% of dose-escalation patients. Partial responses occurred in three dose-escalation patients, of whom one had hepatocellular carcinoma and two had cutaneous melanoma. Peripheral TCRbeta sequencing aimed to test whether ivuxolimab altered TCR sequence diversity and caused clonal T-cell expansion. The paper describes the monotherapy dose-escalation part (N = 52 patients) of the phase I trial of ivuxolimab. The research as a whole found: Low levels of normalized T-cell clonal expansion were also shown by some nonresponding patients. The antigen specificity of the peripheral T cells that underwent clonal expansion was not determined. In the 0.1-3.0 mg/kg groups, partial responders had among the lowest normalized peripheral clonal expansion, particularly in CD8+ T cells. At doses of 0.1 to 3.0 mg/kg, clonal expansion of both CD4+ and CD8+ blood T cells was observed from baseline to week 6. After ivuxolimab, expanded clones were on average more numerous among CD8+ T cells than among CD4+ T cells.

Concerning this clone itself: Its antigen is still unknown. One base away there is no much larger clone; base qualities are not given.

For sequencing of the TCRbeta CDR3 region, genomic DNA was extracted from the sorted cells. TCRbeta CDR3 regions were sequenced using the immunoSEQ Assay. TCRdb carries this immuneACCESS record with in-frame sequences only. Its versions omit some clonotypes, under half of them owing to an unresolved V gene in the studies checked, with the rest unexplained. This sample comprises 70,000 to 95,000 clones, less than 95% of them detected only once. The ten largest account for 0.33% of the sample. The trial excluded patients who had a history of autoimmune disease or who were on systemic immunosuppression. Peripheral blood for TCR sequencing was drawn from every dose cohort at baseline, at cycle 4 day 1 and at cycle 7 day 1. Samples came from an open-label, multicenter, first-in-human phase I dose-escalation trial of ivuxolimab. The trial enrolled adults with locally advanced or metastatic head and neck squamous cell, hepatocellular, melanoma or renal cell carcinoma. Before TCR sequencing, CD4+ and CD8+ T cells were separately sorted from peripheral blood.

Sequencing was performed on CD4+ or CD8+ T cells sorted from blood, taken in a trial of the OX40 agonist ivuxolimab. This clonotype was obtained from an adult with an advanced solid tumor such as melanoma, head and neck, liver or kidney cancer.

CDR3 protein: CASSHSRLADYTDTQYF. The DNA sequence is as follows: TGCGCCAGCAGCCATTCAAGACTAGCGGATTACACAGATACGCAGTATTTT. The chain uses TRBV4-1 and TRBJ2-3, with TRBD2 matching 9 junction bases. From a lookup of the germline V gene, CDR1 and CDR2 are MGHRA and YSYEKL. The CDR3 numbers 17 residues from cysteine through phenylalanine. The read is trimmed to its CDR3 DNA, 51 bases read in frame from base 1. V ends up 3 bases short and J 2 bases short, with an unmatched junction base count of 9.